This TCR beta chain was recorded in a study of cytomegalovirus exposure and HLA in healthy donors. About the research overall: Genetic ancestry analysis placed around four fifths of the 410 or so donors that were genotyped in the Caucasian-associated cluster.

The CDR3 totals 12 residues. V was pared by 5 bases and J by 7 bases, with 11 bases between. CDR1 is SEHNR, CDR2 FQNEAQ, per germline (reference sequence). Regarding the study as a whole: Whilst most TCR sequences proved rare, a subset of public TCRs occurred across many donors. A list of approximately 160 TCR beta chains associated with cytomegalovirus was given.

Use of 60 Vbeta and 13 Jbeta primers characterized the PCR. Only in-frame clones appear in the TCRdb table, and some are missing; sequencing was by immunoSEQ multiplex PCR. The repertoire has tens of thousands of clones, over 75% of them found once; the top ten carry 12%. As for this clone: Its antigen is not known.

The V call is TRBV7-9, the J call TRBJ1-2, with a weak D call TRBD1 (6 bases). The clonotype originates from a woman aged 30 to 39 in good health and CMV-seropositive. The sequenced material came from PBMCs. DNA of the CDR3: TGTGCCAGCAGCCCGGACAGTACTGGCTACACCTTC. This encodes CASSPDSTGYTF.